Listed here are 24 T cell receptor beta chains from one sample, sequenced in a study of blood T cell repertoires in COVID-19. Here immunoSEQ multiplex PCR was the method, and the copy in TCRdb shows in-frame clones only, minus some. The table records about 310,000 clones, approximately 90% of them present only once. Material for sequencing was PBMCs or T cells enriched from blood (not recorded which). Receptors originate from a woman between 18 and 29 years old who had recovered from COVID-19.

The chain joins TRBV4-3 to TRBJ1-2, with 9 bases fitting TRBD1. The CDR3 spans 16 residues. V was pared by 0 bases and J by 4 bases, with 6 bases of the junction left unmatched. In germline, CDR1 is LGHNA, CDR2 YSLEER. DNA of the CDR3: TGCGCCAGCAGCCAAGATGGGACAGGGTATTCCTATGGCTACACCTTC. This codes for CASSQDGTGYSYGYTF.

The CDR3 DNA sequence: TGTGCCAGCAGCTTGTGGACAGGTGTGGACACTGAAGCTTTCTTT. This sequence encodes CASSLWTGVDTEAFF. J is TRBJ1-1 and V is TRBV7-2, with 7 bases matching TRBD1. The germline CDR1 and CDR2 sequences are SGHTA and FQGNSA. The CDR3 consists of 15 residues. Trimming at V came to 3 bases and at J to 3 bases, leaving 7 bases not matched to a gene.

The chain combines TRBV19 with TRBJ1-5, with TRBD1 identical over 7 bases. This CDR3 has 13 amino acids. Trimming removed 8 bases from V and 5 bases from J; junction bases left unmatched: 6. Germline values: CDR1 LNHDA, CDR2 SQIVND (reference sequence). CDR3 protein: CASHDRADQPQHF. The CDR3 DNA is TGTGCCAGTCACGACAGGGCCGATCAGCCCCAGCATTTT.

V is TRBV24-1 and J is TRBJ2-7, with TRBD1 matching over 9 bases. Per germline, CDR1 KGHDR and CDR2 SFDVKD. Trimming cost V 4 bases and J 3 bases; bases outside gene matches: 6. The CDR3 has 15 residues. In nucleotides, the CDR3 is TGTGCCACCAGTGAGGCCGGGGGACAGGGCTACGAGCAGTACTTC. Protein product: CATSEAGGQGYEQYF.

The chain employs TRBV4-3 and TRBJ1-2; D may be TRBD1 (6 bases). The CDR3 covers 14 residues. Germline V CDR1 and CDR2: LGHNA, YSLEER. V was clipped by 0 bases and J by 7 bases, with 12 bases between them. The CDR3 DNA is TGCGCCAGCAGCCAAGAACTGGACAGTGGTGGCTACACCTTC. Translated, it gives CASSQELDSGGYTF.

The gene calls are TRBV2 and TRBJ1-2; D uncertain. Trimming removed 6 bases from V and 4 bases from J, with 12 bases in between. Germline CDR1 and CDR2: SNHLY and FYNNEI. The CDR3 totals 13 residues. This chain's CDR3 is CASSQAPVYGYTF. In nucleotides, the CDR3 is TGTGCCAGCAGCCAGGCACCGGTCTATGGCTACACCTTC.

With respect to this clone: The junction differs from germline at one of its ends, possibly a read error. The gene calls are TRBV5-1 and TRBJ2-1, with a possible D match to TRBD1 (5 bases). The CDR3 is 12 residues long. From germline, CDR1 is SGHRS and CDR2 YFSETQ. CDR3 region: CASSLEGFYQIF. DNA for the CDR3: TGCGCCAGCAGCTTGGAGGGGTTCTACCAGATCTTC.

The chain couples TRBV5-4 to TRBJ1-2; 11 bases are a match to TRBD1. Trimming removed 4 bases from V and 3 bases from J; junction bases left unmatched: 2. The CDR3 has 14 amino acids. Germline CDR1 reads SGHNT; CDR2 reads YYREEE (reference sequence). Written as DNA, the CDR3 is TGTGCCAGCAGCCCGGGACAGGGGGACTATGGCTACACCTTC. Its translation is CASSPGQGDYGYTF.

The CDR3 loop is CASSLKTSGTTDTQYF. The CDR3 DNA is TGTGCCAGCAGCTTGAAGACTAGCGGGACCACAGATACGCAGTATTTT. This chain uses TRBV5-4 with TRBJ2-3, with 11 bases that match TRBD2. The CDR3 is 16 amino acids. V lost 1 base and J lost 2; bases outside the gene matches: 3. Germline-derived CDR1 and CDR2 are SGHNT and YYREEE (reference sequence).

This clone was observed once. The CDR3 loop is CASSQVHGQPNEKLFF. CDR3 coding DNA: TGTGCCAGCAGCCAGGTTCATGGACAGCCTAATGAAAAACTGTTTTTT. This chain links TRBV14 with TRBJ1-4, with a tentative D call TRBD1 (6 bases). V lost 3 bases, J lost 3 bases, and 14 bases lay in between. CDR1 is SGHDN, CDR2 FVKESK, per germline. This CDR3 has 16 residues.

The V call is TRBV4-1, the J call TRBJ2-1, with D possibly being TRBD2 (6 bases). Trimming removed 10 bases from V and 0 bases from J, with 10 bases in between. There are 13 residues in the CDR3. In germline, CDR1 is MGHRA, CDR2 YSYEKL. CDR3 sequence (DNA): TGCGCCACAGGAGGGAGCTCCTACAATGAGCAGTTCTTC. It specifies CATGGSSYNEQFF.

The chain has TRBV7-3 and TRBJ1-1; no firm D call. Germline CDR1 and CDR2: SGHTA and FQGTGA. The CDR3 length is 13 residues. V gave up 2 bases and J gave up 1 base, with 5 bases separating them. For the CDR3, the DNA is TGTGCCAGCAGCTTACTGTGGAACACTGAAGCTTTCTTT. It translates to CASSLLWNTEAFF.

The rearrangement uses TRBV5-4 and TRBJ2-1; D is ambiguous. The V end lost 0 bases, the J end lost 5 bases, and 6 bases lay between the germline ends. Germline CDR1 reads SGHNT; CDR2 reads YYREEE (reference sequence). CDR3 size: 13 residues. CDR3 protein: CASSLAVDNEQFF. The DNA for the CDR3 is TGTGCCAGCAGCTTGGCCGTTGACAATGAGCAGTTCTTC.

V and J are TRBV9 and TRBJ1-6, with 8 bases matching TRBD1. The trim removed 0 bases at V and 10 bases at J, leaving 9 bases unmatched. This CDR3 contains 16 residues. Germline CDR1 is SGDLS and CDR2 is YYNGEE. CDR3 loop: CASSVEDWDRKSPLHF. CDR3 DNA sequence: TGTGCCAGCAGCGTAGAAGATTGGGACAGGAAATCACCCCTCCACTTT.

The chain couples TRBV7-6 to TRBJ2-5, with 10 bases aligning to TRBD1. CDR1 is SGHVS and CDR2 is FNYEAQ in the germline V gene. Unmatched junction bases numbered 16, after V lost 4 bases and J lost 5 bases. There are 18 residues in the CDR3. CDR3 bases: TGTGCCAGCAGCTCCTACCCCGTGGGACAGGGGATATTTGAGACCCAGTACTTC. This sequence encodes CASSSYPVGQGIFETQYF.

This rearrangement joins TRBV4-3 to TRBJ1-1; 9 nucleotides line up with TRBD1. The CDR3 has 16 residues. V dropped 5 bases and J dropped 6; count of bases not matched to a gene: 13. Germline lookup yields CDR1 LGHNA and CDR2 YSLEER. The CDR3 nucleotides are TGCGCCAGCAGCTACGGGACAGGGTTACAGGTGGCTGAAGCTTTCTTT. It specifies CASSYGTGLQVAEAFF.

This clone was observed once. The genes are TRBV6-5 and TRBJ1-5, with unresolved D. The germline V gene encodes CDR1 MNHEY and CDR2 SVGAGI. Deletions cut 0 bases from V and 9 bases from J, with 9 bases between. The CDR3 is made up of 13 amino acids. Written as DNA, the CDR3 is TGTGCCAGCAGTTACTCCGCGAGTGGGCCCCAGCATTTT. This translates into CASSYSASGPQHF.

This chain connects TRBV9 to TRBJ2-2; 10 nucleotides align to TRBD2. Germline V gene data show CDR1 as SGDLS and CDR2 as YYNGEE. The CDR3 has 18 residues. The trim removed 3 bases at V and 7 bases at J, leaving 15 bases unmatched. The CDR3 protein is CASSGPLGAGGPSGELFF. The CDR3 nucleotides read TGTGCCAGCAGCGGGCCCTTGGGAGCGGGGGGGCCGAGCGGGGAGCTGTTTTTT.

This chain links TRBV18 with TRBJ2-1; 13 bases line up with TRBD2. CDR3 length: 18 residues. Losses at the gene ends were 4 bases for V and 5 bases for J; bases not matched to a gene: 11. Germline-derived CDR1 and CDR2 are KGHSH and LQKENI. CDR3 sequence: CASSHGLAGEEANNEQFF. The DNA for the CDR3 is TGTGCCAGCTCACACGGACTAGCGGGGGAGGAAGCCAACAATGAGCAGTTCTTC.

This clone was observed a few times. V and J are TRBV2 and TRBJ2-2, with D perhaps TRBD1 (5 bases). Trimming removed 8 bases at V and 4 bases at J, with 11 bases between. In germline, CDR1 is SNHLY, CDR2 FYNNEI. The CDR3 contains 13 residues. CDR3 residues: CASLVQVTGELFF. CDR3 DNA sequence: TGTGCCAGCTTGGTACAGGTCACCGGGGAGCTGTTTTTT.

The CDR3 is CASSQGRTGSDEQYF. CDR3 DNA: TGCGCCAGCAGCCAAGGGAGGACAGGGAGTGACGAGCAGTACTTC. The chain carries TRBV4-1 and TRBJ2-7, with 8 bases aligning to TRBD1. CDR1 is MGHRA and CDR2 is YSYEKL in the germline V gene. The CDR3 runs 15 residues. The V gene end was trimmed by 1 base and the J gene end by 5 bases; junction bases not matched to a gene: 7.

The rearrangement joins TRBV3-1 (or the pseudogene TRBV3-2) to TRBJ2-7, with 7 bases matching TRBD2. V lost 7 bases to trimming and J lost 2 bases; unmatched junction nucleotides: 14. The CDR3 has 16 residues. Germline-derived CDR1 and CDR2 are LGHDT and YNNKEL (reference sequence). For the CDR3, the DNA is TGTGCCAGCAAATGGCGCAAAATAGCGGGCGCCTACGAGCAGTACTTC. Amino acid sequence: CASKWRKIAGAYEQYF.

The chain employs TRBV9 and TRBJ2-2; 10 bases map to TRBD1. This CDR3 is 18 amino acids long. The ends lost 0 bases at V and 7 bases at J; junction bases unmatched: 12. CDR1 SGDLS and CDR2 YYNGEE come from the germline V gene. The CDR3 DNA reads as TGTGCCAGCAGCGTAGGAATCGGGACAGGGGTAATTAACGGGGAGCTGTTTTTT. Translating gives CASSVGIGTGVINGELFF.

The genes are TRBV2 and TRBJ1-1, with D possibly TRBD1 on 6 matching bases. This CDR3 is 14 amino acids long. Germline CDR1 and CDR2: SNHLY and FYNNEI. Trimming removed 5 bases at V and 1 base at J, with 11 bases between. In DNA form, the CDR3 reads TGTGCCAGCAGTTCCTGGACAGAGAACACTGAAGCTTTCTTT. The encoded protein is CASSSWTENTEAFF. The full variable domain, rest sourced from reference TRBV2 and TRBJ1-1, is EPEVTQTPSHQVTQMGQEVILRCVPISNHLYFYWYRQILGQKVEFLVSFYNNEISEKSEIFDDQFSVERPDGSNFTLKIRSTKLEDSAMYFCASSSWTENTEAFFGQGTRLTVV.